This T cell receptor (beta chain) was identified in a study of T cells in Graves' hyperthyroidism and ophthalmopathy. Turning to this clonotype: Its antigen is not identified.

Germline assignment: CDR1 MNHEY and CDR2 SMNVEV (reference sequence). The CDR3 sequence is 14 residues long. Unmatched junction bases numbered 5, after V lost 6 bases and J lost 1 base. The CDR3 regions of TCR beta were amplified from RNA transcripts. First-round RT-PCR with HTBI primers amplified the TCR CDR3 region. MiXCR was run by TCRdb on the multiplex PCR reads, yielding one entry per CDR3 protein. The sample contains 470,000 or so distinct CDR3 sequences, under 25% of which appear only once. Study-level points and caveats: Appearing also in blood were most of the thyroid clonotypes expanded above 0.001.

The origin of this receptor is a man between 18 and 35 years old with Graves' hyperthyroidism. The material sequenced was blood. The chain uses TRBV27 and TRBJ2-7; 8 nucleotides match TRBD1. CDR3 sequence reads: CASRRQGISYEQYF. The CDR3 DNA follows: TGTGCCAGCAGAAGACAGGGGATATCCTACGAGCAGTACTTC.